This TCR beta chain is drawn from a study of T cell repertoires in cytomegalovirus infection. At the level of the study: Both CMV infection and a matching HLA type were indicated by public TCR beta signatures. General study results and limits: Dominant in the ex vivo response were TCR beta clonotypes restricted by HLA-C and specific for CMV.

V gave up 4 bases and J gave up 8 bases; unmatched junction bases: 10. The CDR3 spans 14 residues. Germline V CDR1 and CDR2: SGHNT, YYREEE (reference sequence). In regard to this clonotype: The antigen is not known.

From the reads, TCRdb called clonotypes with MiXCR, one entry per CDR3 protein. The sample comprises 150,000 to 200,000 distinct CDR3 sequences, 28% of which are singletons, and 31% rests with the top ten. The specimen sequenced was PBMCs. The sequence was collected from a human donor in good health (CMV status not recorded). Some clones in this sample may be carry-over from other donors' samples. This chain uses TRBV5-4 with TRBJ1-2; the match to TRBD1 covers 8 bases. The CDR3 sequence is CASSLDREAIGYTF. DNA for the CDR3: TGTGCCAGCAGCCTGGACAGGGAGGCTATCGGCTACACCTTC. Looking up the rest from reference TRBV5-4 and TRBJ1-2 gives the full variable domain: ETGVTQSPTHLIKTRGQQVTLRCSSQSGHNTVSWYQQALGQGPQFIFQYYREEENGRGNFPPRFSGLQFPNYSSELNVNALELDDSALYLCASSLDREAIGYTFGSGTRLTVV.